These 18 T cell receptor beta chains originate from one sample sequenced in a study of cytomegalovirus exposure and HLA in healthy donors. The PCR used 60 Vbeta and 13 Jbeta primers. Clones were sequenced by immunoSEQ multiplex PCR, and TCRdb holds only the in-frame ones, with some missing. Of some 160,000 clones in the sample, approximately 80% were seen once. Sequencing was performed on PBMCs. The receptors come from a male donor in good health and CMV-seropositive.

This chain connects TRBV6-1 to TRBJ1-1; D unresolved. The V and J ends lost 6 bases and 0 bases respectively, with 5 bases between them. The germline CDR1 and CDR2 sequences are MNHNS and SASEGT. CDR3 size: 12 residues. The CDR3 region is CASRTVNTEAFF. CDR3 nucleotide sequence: TGTGCCAGCAGAACAGTGAACACTGAAGCTTTCTTT.

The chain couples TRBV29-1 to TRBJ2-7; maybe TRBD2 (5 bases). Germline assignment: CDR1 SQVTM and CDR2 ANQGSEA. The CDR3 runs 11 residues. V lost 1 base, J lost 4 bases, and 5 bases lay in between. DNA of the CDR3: TGCAGCGTTGAAGCGGGGTACGAGCAGTACTTC. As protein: CSVEAGYEQYF.

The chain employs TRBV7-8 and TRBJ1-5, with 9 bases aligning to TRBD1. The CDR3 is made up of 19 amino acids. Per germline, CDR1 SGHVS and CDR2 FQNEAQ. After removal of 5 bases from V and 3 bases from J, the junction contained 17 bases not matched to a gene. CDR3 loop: CASSDQALLDRGNNQPQHF. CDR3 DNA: TGTGCCAGCAGCGACCAAGCCCTTCTCGACAGGGGGAACAATCAGCCCCAGCATTTT. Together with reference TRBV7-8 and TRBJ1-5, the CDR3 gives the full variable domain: GAGVSQSPRYKVAKRGQDVALRCDPISGHVSLFWYQQALGQGPEFLTYFQNEAQLDKSGLPSDRFFAERPEGSVSTLKIQRTQQEDSAVYLCASSDQALLDRGNNQPQHFGDGTRLSIL.

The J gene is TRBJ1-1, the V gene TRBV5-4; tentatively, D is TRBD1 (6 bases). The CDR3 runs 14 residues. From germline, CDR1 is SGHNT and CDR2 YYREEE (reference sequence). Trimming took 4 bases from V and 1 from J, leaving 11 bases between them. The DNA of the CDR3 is TGTGCCAGCAGCCGGACAGAAGAGAACACTGAAGCTTTCTTT. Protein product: CASSRTEENTEAFF. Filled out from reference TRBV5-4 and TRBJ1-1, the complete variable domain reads ETGVTQSPTHLIKTRGQQVTLRCSSQSGHNTVSWYQQALGQGPQFIFQYYREEENGRGNFPPRFSGLQFPNYSSELNVNALELDDSALYLCASSRTEENTEAFFGQGTRLTVV.

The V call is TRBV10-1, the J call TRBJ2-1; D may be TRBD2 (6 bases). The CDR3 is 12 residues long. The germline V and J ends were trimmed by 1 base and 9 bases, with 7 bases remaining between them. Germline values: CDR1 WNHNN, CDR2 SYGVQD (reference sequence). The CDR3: CASSELGGEQFF. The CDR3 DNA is TGCGCCAGCAGTGAGTTGGGGGGTGAGCAGTTCTTC.

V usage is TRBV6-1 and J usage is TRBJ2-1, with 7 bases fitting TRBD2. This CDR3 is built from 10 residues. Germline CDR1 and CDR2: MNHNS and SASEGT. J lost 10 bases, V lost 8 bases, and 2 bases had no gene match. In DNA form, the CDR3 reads TGTGCCAGCGGGGGGGGAGAGCAGTTCTTC. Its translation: CASGGGEQFF.

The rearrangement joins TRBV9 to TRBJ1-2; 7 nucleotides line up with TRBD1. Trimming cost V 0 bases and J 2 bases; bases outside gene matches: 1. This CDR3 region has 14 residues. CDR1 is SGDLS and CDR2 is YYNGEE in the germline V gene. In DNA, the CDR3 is TGTGCCAGCAGCGTAGGCAGGGGGAACTATGGCTACACCTTC. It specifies CASSVGRGNYGYTF.

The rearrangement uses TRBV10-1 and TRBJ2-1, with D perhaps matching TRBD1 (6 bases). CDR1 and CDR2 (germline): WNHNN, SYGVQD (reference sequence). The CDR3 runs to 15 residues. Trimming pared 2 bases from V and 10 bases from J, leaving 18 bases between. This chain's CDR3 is CASSEAGAGSKEQFF. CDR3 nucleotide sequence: TGCGCCAGCAGTGAGGCAGGGGCAGGGAGTAAGGAGCAGTTCTTC.

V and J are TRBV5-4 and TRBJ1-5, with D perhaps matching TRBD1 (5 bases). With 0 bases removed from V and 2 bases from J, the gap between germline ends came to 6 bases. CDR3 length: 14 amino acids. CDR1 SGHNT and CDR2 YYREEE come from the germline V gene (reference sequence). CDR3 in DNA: TGTGCCAGCAGCTTGGAAGGGGGCAATCAGCCCCAGCATTTT. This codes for CASSLEGGNQPQHF.

The CDR3 region is CASSQTGLPAKNIQYF. The CDR3 bases are TGTGCCAGCAGCCAGACGGGACTCCCAGCCAAAAACATTCAGTACTTC. The chain is built from TRBV7-9 and TRBJ2-4, with D possibly being TRBD2 (6 bases). The CDR3 totals 16 residues. The germline V gene encodes CDR1 SEHNR and CDR2 FQNEAQ (reference sequence). With 5 bases removed from V and 0 bases from J, the gap between germline ends came to 14 bases.

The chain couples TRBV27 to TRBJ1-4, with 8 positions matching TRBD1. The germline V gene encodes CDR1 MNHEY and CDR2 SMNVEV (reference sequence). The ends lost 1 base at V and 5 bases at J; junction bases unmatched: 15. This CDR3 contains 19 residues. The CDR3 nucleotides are TGTGCCAGCAGTTTATTCCCCATGGGACAGGACCTTGGGAATGAAAAACTGTTTTTT. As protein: CASSLFPMGQDLGNEKLFF.

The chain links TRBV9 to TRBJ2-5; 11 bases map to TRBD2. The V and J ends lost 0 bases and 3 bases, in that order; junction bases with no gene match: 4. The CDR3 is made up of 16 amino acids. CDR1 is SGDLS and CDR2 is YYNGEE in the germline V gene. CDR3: CASSVAPGLAEETQYF. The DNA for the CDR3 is TGTGCCAGCAGCGTAGCCCCGGGACTAGCGGAAGAGACCCAGTACTTC.

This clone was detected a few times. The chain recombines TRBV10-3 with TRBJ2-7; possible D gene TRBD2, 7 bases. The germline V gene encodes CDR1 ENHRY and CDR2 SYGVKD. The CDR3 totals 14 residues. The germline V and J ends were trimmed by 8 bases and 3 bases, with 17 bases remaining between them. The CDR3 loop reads CAIRPGGHLYEQYF. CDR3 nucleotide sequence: TGTGCCATCCGTCCCGGGGGGCACCTCTACGAGCAGTACTTC.

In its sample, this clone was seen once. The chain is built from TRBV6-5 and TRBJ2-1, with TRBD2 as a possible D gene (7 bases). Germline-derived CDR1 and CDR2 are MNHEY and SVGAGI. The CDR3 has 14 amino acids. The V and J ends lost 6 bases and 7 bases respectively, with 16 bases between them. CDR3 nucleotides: TGTGCCAGCAGGTGGGAGGGGGGCACGAATGAGCAGTTCTTC. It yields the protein CASRWEGGTNEQFF.

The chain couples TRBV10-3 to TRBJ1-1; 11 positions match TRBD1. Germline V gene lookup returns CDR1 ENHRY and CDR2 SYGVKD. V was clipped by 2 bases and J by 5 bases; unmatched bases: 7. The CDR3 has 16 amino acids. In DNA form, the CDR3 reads TGTGCCATCAGTGAGGAGGGGGACAGGGGGAGAACTGAAGCTTTCTTT. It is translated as CAISEEGDRGRTEAFF.

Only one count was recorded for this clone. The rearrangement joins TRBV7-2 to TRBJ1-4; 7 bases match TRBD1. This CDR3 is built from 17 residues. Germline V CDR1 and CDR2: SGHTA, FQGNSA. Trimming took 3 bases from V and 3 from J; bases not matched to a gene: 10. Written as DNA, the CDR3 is TGTGCCAGCAGCTTGTCCCGGGACAGCCTCTCTAATGAAAAACTGTTTTTT. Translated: CASSLSRDSLSNEKLFF.

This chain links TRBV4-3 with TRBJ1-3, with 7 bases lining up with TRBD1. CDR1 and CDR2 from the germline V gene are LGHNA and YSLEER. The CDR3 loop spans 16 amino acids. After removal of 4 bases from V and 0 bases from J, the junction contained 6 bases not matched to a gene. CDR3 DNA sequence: TGCGCCAGCAGCCCAGAGGGACAGAGCTCTGGAAACACCATATATTTT. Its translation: CASSPEGQSSGNTIYF.

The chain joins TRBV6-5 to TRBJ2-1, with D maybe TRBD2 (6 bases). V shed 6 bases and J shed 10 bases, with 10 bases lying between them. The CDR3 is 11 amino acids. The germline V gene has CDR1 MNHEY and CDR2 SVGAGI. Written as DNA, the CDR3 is TGTGCCAGCAGCCCTGGGAGGGAGCAGTTCTTC. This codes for CASSPGREQFF.